A selection of T cell receptor beta chains follows, all from one sample in a study of T cells in Graves' hyperthyroidism and ophthalmopathy. Via MiXCR, TCRdb re-called the multiplex PCR reads, giving one row per CDR3 protein. The sample records hundreds of thousands of distinct CDR3 sequences, less than 30% being singletons. Sequencing input: blood. These receptors were taken from a man in his forties with Graves' hyperthyroidism that later progressed to Graves' ophthalmopathy. Each CDR3 is given with its conserved first and last residue. The D gene is left open where the match is weak. Size is stated for part of the rows, as once, few or many counts, or as a class when the clone is expanded.

TRBJ2-7	-	-	TRBV6-5	CASSYETRAVYEQYF	TGTGCCAGCAGTTACGAGACCAGGGCGGTCTACGAGCAGTACTTC
TRBJ2-2	-	many	TRBV20-1	CSASLPTGSGELFF	TGCAGTGCTAGCTTACCTACAGGGTCCGGGGAGCTGTTTTTT
TRBJ2-5	TRBD1	-	TRBV11-2	CASRGLEPGQGYTETQYF	TGTGCCAGCAGGGGACTAGAACCGGGACAGGGGTATACGGAGACCCAGTACTTC
TRBJ1-5	-	many	TRBV7-6	CASSQTPDVLPQHF	TGTGCCAGCAGCCAAACCCCGGACGTCCTACCCCAGCATTTT
TRBJ2-6	-	many	TRBV7-9	CASRSQGRGANVLTF	TGTGCCAGCAGGTCACAGGGTAGAGGGGCCAACGTCCTGACTTTC
TRBJ2-3	TRBD2	-	TRBV5-1	CASSLVRALSGRVLTDTQYF	TGCGCCAGCAGCTTGGTCAGGGCGCTTAGCGGGAGAGTACTCACAGATACGCAGTATTTT
TRBJ1-2	TRBD1	many	TRBV27	CASSSMGQGHGYTF	TGTGCCAGCAGTTCTATGGGACAGGGGCATGGCTACACCTTC
TRBJ1-6	-	many	TRBV6-1	CASSERGVAIQDLHF	TGTGCCAGCAGTGAAAGAGGGGTAGCGATTCAAGACCTCCACTTT
TRBJ2-7	-	many	TRBV6-5	CASSYGRGRPYEQYF	TGTGCCAGCAGTTACGGGAGGGGGCGTCCCTACGAGCAGTACTTC
TRBJ1-2	-	many	TRBV20-1	CSAQPEDATSNYGYTF	TGCAGTGCTCAACCCGAGGACGCAACATCTAACTATGGCTACACCTTC
TRBJ1-2	-	-	TRBV6-2/TRBV6-3	CASSLIDGYGYTF	TGTGCCAGCAGCTTGATCGACGGGTATGGCTACACCTTC
TRBJ1-5	TRBD1	many	TRBV19	CASGRGQWSNQPQHF	TGTGCCAGTGGGAGGGGACAGTGGAGCAATCAGCCCCAGCATTTT
TRBJ1-5	-	many	TRBV28	CASHRTFSSNQPQHF	TGTGCCAGCCATAGGACATTCAGTAGCAATCAGCCCCAGCATTTT
TRBJ1-3	-	many	TRBV4-1	CASSQGPGDSGNTIYF	TGCGCCAGCAGCCAAGGTCCGGGCGACTCGGGAAACACCATATATTTT
TRBJ2-5	-	-	TRBV7-8	CASSRPIAETQYF	TGTGCCAGCAGCCGACCGATAGCAGAGACCCAGTACTTC
TRBJ1-5	TRBD1	many	TRBV28	CASGFHLGDRGDQPQHF	TGTGCCAGCGGTTTTCATTTGGGGGACAGGGGGGATCAGCCCCAGCATTTT
TRBJ1-1	TRBD1	many	TRBV6-1	CTSSELQGLEAFF	TGTACCAGCAGTGAATTACAGGGGCTAGAAGCTTTCTTT